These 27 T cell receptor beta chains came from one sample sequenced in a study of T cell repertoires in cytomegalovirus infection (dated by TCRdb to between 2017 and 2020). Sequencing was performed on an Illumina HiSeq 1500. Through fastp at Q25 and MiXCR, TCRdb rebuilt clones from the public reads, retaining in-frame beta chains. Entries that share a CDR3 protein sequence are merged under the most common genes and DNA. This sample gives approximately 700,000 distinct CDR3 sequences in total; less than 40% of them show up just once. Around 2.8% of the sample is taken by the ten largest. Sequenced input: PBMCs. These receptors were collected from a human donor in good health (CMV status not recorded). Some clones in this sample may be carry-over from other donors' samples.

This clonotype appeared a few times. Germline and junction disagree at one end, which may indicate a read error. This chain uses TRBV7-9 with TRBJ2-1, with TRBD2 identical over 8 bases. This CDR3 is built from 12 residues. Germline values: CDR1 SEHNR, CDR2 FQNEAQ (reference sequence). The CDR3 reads CVSGSSYNEQFF. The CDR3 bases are TGTGTCAGCGGGAGCTCCTACAATGAGCAGTTCTTC.

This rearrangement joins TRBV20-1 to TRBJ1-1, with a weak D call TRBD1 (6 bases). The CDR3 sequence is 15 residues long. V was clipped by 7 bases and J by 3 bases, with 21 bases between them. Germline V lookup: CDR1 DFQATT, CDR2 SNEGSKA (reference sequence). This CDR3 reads CSGPRAGVRDTEAFF. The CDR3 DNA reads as TGCAGTGGCCCACGGGCAGGGGTAAGGGACACTGAAGCTTTCTTT.

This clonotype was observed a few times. CDR3 protein: CASKKGTAAGANVLTF. CDR3 DNA: TGTGCCAGCAAAAAAGGGACAGCGGCTGGGGCCAACGTCCTGACTTTC. J is TRBJ2-6 and V is TRBV6-1; 7 bases are a match to TRBD1. From germline, CDR1 is MNHNS and CDR2 SASEGT. After removal of 7 bases from V and 2 bases from J, the junction contained 8 bases not matched to a gene. This CDR3 is built from 16 residues.

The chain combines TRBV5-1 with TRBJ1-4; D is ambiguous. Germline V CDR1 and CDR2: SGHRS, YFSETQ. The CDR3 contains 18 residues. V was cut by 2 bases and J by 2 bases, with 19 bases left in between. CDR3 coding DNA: TGCGCCAGCAGCTTTTTCGGAATTGGAGTCGGGACTAATGAAAAACTGTTTTTT. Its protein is CASSFFGIGVGTNEKLFF.

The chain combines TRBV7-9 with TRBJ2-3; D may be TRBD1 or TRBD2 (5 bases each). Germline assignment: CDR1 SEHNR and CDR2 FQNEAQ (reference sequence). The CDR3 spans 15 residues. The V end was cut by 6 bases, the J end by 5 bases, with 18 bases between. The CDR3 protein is CASRPGTARVDTQYF. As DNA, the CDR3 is TGTGCCAGCAGACCCGGGACCGCCCGAGTAGATACGCAGTATTTT.

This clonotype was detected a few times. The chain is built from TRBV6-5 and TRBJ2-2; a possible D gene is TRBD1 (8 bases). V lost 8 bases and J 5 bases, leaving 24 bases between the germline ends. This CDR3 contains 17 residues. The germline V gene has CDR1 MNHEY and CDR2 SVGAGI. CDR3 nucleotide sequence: TGTGCCAGCGGGGCAGCGGGGACAGGCCGAGGGACCGGGGAGCTGTTTTTT. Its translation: CASGAAGTGRGTGELFF.

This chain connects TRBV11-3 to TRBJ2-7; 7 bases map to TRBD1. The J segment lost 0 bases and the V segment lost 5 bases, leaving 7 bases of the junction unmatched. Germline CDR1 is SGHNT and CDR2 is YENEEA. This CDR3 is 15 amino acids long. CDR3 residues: CASSGLGDSSYEQYF. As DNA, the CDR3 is TGTGCCAGCAGCGGGCTGGGGGACAGCTCCTACGAGCAGTACTTC.

CDR3 bases: TGCGCCAGCAGTCAATCAGGGTTGTCTAGTAGCCTCCATCGATCCTACGAGCAGTACTTC. Translating it yields CASSQSGLSSSLHRSYEQYF. The gene calls are TRBV23-1 and TRBJ2-7; D not resolved. TRBV23-1 is given ORF status, its function remaining uncertain. Trimming pared 0 bases from V and 1 base from J, leaving 25 bases between. The CDR3 runs to 20 residues.

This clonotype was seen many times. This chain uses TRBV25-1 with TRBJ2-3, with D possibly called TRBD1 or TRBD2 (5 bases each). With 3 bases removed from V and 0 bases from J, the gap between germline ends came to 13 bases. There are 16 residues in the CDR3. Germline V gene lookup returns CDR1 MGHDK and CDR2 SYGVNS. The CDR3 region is CASSDGAGSSTDTQYF. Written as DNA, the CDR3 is TGTGCCAGCAGTGATGGCGCAGGGAGTAGCACAGATACGCAGTATTTT.

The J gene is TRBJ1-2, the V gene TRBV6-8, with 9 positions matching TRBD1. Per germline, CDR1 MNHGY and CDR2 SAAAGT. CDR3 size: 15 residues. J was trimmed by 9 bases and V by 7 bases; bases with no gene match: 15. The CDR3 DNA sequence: TGTGCCAGCACCAACTCCGGGACAGGGAGTCGGCGCTACACCTTC. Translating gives CASTNSGTGSRRYTF.

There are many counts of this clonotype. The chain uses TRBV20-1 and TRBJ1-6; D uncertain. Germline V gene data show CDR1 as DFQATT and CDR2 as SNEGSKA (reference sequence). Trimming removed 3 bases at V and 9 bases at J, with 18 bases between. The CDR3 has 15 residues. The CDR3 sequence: CSASPADRYGSPLHF. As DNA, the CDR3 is TGCAGTGCTAGCCCAGCAGACCGGTACGGTTCACCCCTCCACTTT.

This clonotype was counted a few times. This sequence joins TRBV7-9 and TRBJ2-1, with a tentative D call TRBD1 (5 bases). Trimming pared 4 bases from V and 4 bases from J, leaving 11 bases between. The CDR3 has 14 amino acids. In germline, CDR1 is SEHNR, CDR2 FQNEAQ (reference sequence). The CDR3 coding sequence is TGTGCCAGCAGCTCGAGTAAGGGGTACAATGAGCAGTTCTTC. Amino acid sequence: CASSSSKGYNEQFF.

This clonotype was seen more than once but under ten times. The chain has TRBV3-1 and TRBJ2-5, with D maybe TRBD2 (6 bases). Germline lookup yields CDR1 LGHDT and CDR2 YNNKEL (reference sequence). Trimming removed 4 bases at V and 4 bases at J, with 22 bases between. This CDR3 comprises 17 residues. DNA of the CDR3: TGTGCCAGCAGCCCCAGAGTAAGTGGGAGGAGGCGAGAGACCCAGTACTTC. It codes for CASSPRVSGRRRETQYF.

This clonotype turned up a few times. CDR3 protein: CAAVGLGGEQYF. The CDR3 nucleotides are TGTGCCGCGGTCGGCCTGGGGGGCGAGCAGTACTTC. This chain joins TRBV19 and TRBJ2-7; maybe TRBD2 (6 bases). Trimming took 11 bases from V and 6 from J, leaving 17 bases between them. Germline V gene lookup returns CDR1 LNHDA and CDR2 SQIVND (reference sequence). The CDR3 totals 12 residues.

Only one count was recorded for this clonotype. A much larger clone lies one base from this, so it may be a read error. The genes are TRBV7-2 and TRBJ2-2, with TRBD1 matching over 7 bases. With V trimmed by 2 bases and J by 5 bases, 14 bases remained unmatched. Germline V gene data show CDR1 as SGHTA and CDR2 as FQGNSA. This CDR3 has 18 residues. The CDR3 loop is CASSLRDSGSRGTGELFF. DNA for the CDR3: TGTGCCAGCAGCTTAAGGGACAGTGGATCTAGAGGGACCGGGGAGCTGTTTTTT.

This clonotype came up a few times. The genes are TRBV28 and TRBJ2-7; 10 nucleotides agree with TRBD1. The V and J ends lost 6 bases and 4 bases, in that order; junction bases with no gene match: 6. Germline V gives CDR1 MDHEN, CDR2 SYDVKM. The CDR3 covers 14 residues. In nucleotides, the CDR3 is TGTGCCAGCAGACCGACGGGACAGGGGTACGAGCAGTACTTC. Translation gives CASRPTGQGYEQYF.

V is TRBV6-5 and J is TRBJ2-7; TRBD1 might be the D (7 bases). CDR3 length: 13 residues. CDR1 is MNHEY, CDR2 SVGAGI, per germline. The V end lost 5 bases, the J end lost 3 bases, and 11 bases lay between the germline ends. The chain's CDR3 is CASSAGTVYEQYF. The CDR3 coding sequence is TGTGCCAGCAGTGCGGGGACAGTCTACGAGCAGTACTTC.

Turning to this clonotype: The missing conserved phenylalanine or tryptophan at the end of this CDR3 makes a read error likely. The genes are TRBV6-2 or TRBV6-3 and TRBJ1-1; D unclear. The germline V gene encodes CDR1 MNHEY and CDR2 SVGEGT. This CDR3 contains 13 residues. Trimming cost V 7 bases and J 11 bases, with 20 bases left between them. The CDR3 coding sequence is TGTGCCAGCACCTTTAAAGACGGTATTGAGGCTTTCGTT. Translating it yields CASTFKDGIEAFV.

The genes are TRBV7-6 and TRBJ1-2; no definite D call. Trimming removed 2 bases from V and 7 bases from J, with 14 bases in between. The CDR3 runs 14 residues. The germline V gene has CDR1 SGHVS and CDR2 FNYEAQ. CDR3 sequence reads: CASSLNVAYLGYTF. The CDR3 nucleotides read TGTGCCAGCAGCTTAAACGTGGCGTACCTTGGCTACACCTTC.

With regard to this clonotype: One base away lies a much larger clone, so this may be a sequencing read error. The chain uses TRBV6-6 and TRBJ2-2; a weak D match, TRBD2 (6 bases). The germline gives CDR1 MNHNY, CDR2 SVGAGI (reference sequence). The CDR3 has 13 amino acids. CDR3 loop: CASSYRETGGLFF. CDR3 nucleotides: TGTGCCAGCAGTTACAGGGAGACCGGGGGGCTGTTTTTT.

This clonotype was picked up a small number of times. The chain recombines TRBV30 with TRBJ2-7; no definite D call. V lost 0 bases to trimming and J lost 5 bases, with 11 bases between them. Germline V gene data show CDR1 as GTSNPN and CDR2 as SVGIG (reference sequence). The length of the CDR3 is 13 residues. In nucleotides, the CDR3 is TGTGCCTGGAGTGTTTCGATGGGCAACGAGCAGTACTTC. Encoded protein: CAWSVSMGNEQYF.

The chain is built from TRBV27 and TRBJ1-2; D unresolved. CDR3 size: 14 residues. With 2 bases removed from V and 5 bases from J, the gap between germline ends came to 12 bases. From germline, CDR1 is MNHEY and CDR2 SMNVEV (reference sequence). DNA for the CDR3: TGTGCCAGCAGTTTAAAGGAACGGGGATATGGCTACACCTTC. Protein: CASSLKERGYGYTF.

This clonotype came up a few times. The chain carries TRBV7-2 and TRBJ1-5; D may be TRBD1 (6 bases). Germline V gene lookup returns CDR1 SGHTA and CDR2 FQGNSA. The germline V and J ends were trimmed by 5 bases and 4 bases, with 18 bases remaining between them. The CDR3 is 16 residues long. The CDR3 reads CASSRGGAGRNQPQHF. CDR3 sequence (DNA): TGTGCCAGCAGCCGCGGGGGGGCAGGGAGGAATCAGCCCCAGCATTTT.

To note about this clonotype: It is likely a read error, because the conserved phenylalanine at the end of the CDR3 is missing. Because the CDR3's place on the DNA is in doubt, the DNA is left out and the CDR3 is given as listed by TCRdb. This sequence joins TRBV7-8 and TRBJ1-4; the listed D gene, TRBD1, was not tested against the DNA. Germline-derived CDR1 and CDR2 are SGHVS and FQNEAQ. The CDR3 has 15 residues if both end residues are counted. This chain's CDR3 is CASSLNRGTNEKLLL.

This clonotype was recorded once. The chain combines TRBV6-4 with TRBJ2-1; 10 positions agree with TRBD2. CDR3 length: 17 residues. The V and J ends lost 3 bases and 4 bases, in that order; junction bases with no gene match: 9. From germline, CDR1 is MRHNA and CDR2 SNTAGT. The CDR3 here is CASSDNLAGVGYNEQFF. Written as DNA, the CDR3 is TGTGCCAGCAGTGATAACCTAGCGGGAGTAGGGTACAATGAGCAGTTCTTC.

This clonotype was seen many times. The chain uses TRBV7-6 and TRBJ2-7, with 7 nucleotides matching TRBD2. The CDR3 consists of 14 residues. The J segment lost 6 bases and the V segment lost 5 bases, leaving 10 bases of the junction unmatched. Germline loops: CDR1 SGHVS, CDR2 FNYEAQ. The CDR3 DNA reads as TGTGCCAGCAGCCGCGAGCGGGAAGGGCCCGAGCAGTACTTC. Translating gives CASSREREGPEQYF.

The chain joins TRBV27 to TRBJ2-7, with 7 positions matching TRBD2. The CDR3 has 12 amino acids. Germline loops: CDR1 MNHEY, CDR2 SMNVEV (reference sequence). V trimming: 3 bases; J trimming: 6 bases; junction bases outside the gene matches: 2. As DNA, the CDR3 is TGTGCCAGCAGTTTTGGGGAGGGCGAGCAGTACTTC. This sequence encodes CASSFGEGEQYF.